Shown below are 27 T cell receptor beta chains from a single sample sequenced in a study of blood T cell repertoires in COVID-19. Only in-frame clones appear in the TCRdb table, and some are missing; sequencing was by immunoSEQ multiplex PCR. There are approximately 240,000 clones in the sample; 84% occur only once, and 18% lies in the top ten. The specimen was peripheral blood. The origin of the receptors is a woman older than 75 with active or convalescent COVID-19.

The chain links TRBV24-1 to TRBJ2-2, with a possible D match to TRBD1 (6 bases). V was clipped by 9 bases and J by 4 bases, with 11 bases between them. CDR3 length equals 13 residues. CDR1 and CDR2 from the germline V gene are KGHDR and SFDVKD. The chain's CDR3 is CATRDTSTGELFF. Written as DNA, the CDR3 is TGTGCCACCCGGGACACATCCACCGGGGAGCTGTTTTTT.

CDR3 residues: CASTPLAGGNYGYTF. The CDR3 DNA sequence: TGTGCCAGCACCCCCTTGGCGGGGGGAAACTATGGCTACACCTTC. The V and J genes are TRBV7-2 and TRBJ1-2; perhaps TRBD1 as D (5 bases). The CDR3 consists of 15 residues. Germline V gene sequence: CDR1 SGHTA, CDR2 FQGNSA. V lost 7 bases and J 2 bases, leaving 17 bases between the germline ends.

The rearrangement joins TRBV5-6 to TRBJ1-1; possible D gene TRBD1, 6 bases. The CDR3 contains 13 residues. In germline, CDR1 is SGHDT, CDR2 YYEEEE. Between the trimmed V and J ends, which lost 4 bases and 8 bases, there was a span of 15 bases. The CDR3 spells CASSTRTGTEAFF. CDR3 coding DNA: TGTGCCAGCAGCACTCGTACAGGGACCGAAGCTTTCTTT.

The chain recombines TRBV3-1 (or the pseudogene TRBV3-2) with TRBJ1-1; TRBD1 aligns across 7 bases. The length of the CDR3 is 13 residues. Germline V lookup: CDR1 LGHDT, CDR2 YNNKEL (reference sequence). J was trimmed by 7 bases and V by 4 bases; bases with no gene match: 6. The CDR3 spells CASSLRTGFEAFF. CDR3 sequence (DNA): TGTGCCAGCAGCCTACGGACAGGATTTGAAGCTTTCTTT.

This clone is a singleton in its sample. This rearrangement joins TRBV28 to TRBJ1-1; TRBD1 is a possible D gene (6 bases). From germline, CDR1 is MDHEN and CDR2 SYDVKM. This CDR3 has 14 amino acids. V lost 5 bases, J lost 1 base, and 11 bases lay in between. In DNA form, the CDR3 reads TGTGCCAGCAGTCCCTCGGGACAGAACACTGAAGCTTTCTTT. As protein: CASSPSGQNTEAFF.

This sequence joins TRBV29-1 and TRBJ1-2; TRBD1 is a possible D gene (5 bases). V dropped 1 base and J dropped 3 bases, with 15 bases sitting between them. Germline V lookup: CDR1 SQVTM, CDR2 ANQGSEA. CDR3 length equals 15 residues. The CDR3 DNA follows: TGCAGCGTTGAAGCCGGGGGGATAGGTGACTATGGCTACACCTTC. Translating it yields CSVEAGGIGDYGYTF.

The genes are TRBV19 and TRBJ2-2, with 12 bases identical to TRBD1. The CDR3 has 16 amino acids. CDR1 LNHDA and CDR2 SQIVND come from the germline V gene (reference sequence). Losses at the gene ends were 7 bases for V and 8 bases for J; bases not matched to a gene: 11. CDR3 protein: CASTKTGTGGNGELFF. The DNA for the CDR3 is TGTGCCAGTACCAAAACCGGGACAGGGGGCAATGGGGAGCTGTTTTTT.

In this sample, this clone turned up many times. This chain uses TRBV5-6 with TRBJ1-3, with a possible D match to TRBD1 (6 bases). Trimming took 0 bases from V and 2 from J, leaving 15 bases between them. CDR1 is SGHDT, CDR2 YYEEEE, per germline. The CDR3 covers 17 residues. The CDR3 region has the DNA TGTGCCAGCAGCTTGGGATTTAGGGGGGGCCCTGGAAACACCATATATTTT. Protein sequence: CASSLGFRGGPGNTIYF.

This chain connects TRBV19 to TRBJ1-2; 9 nucleotides match TRBD1. V was clipped by 5 bases and J by 2 bases; unmatched bases: 6. Germline CDR1 LNHDA, CDR2 SQIVND (reference sequence). The CDR3 has 15 residues. The CDR3 DNA reads TGTGCCAGTAGTTCAGGGGACAGGGTGAACTATGGCTACACCTTC. Translation: CASSSGDRVNYGYTF.

This rearrangement joins TRBV4-3 to TRBJ2-6; the D gene is possibly TRBD1 (5 bases). The V end lost 2 bases, the J end lost 0 bases, and 11 bases lay between the germline ends. Germline V CDR1 and CDR2: LGHNA, YSLEER. This CDR3 is 17 amino acids long. CDR3 in amino acids: CASSQSLRASGANVLTF. The CDR3 region has the DNA TGCGCCAGCAGCCAAAGCCTCAGGGCCTCTGGGGCCAACGTCCTGACTTTC.

CDR3 loop: CASSQDETSSNSYEQYF. The CDR3 bases are TGCGCCAGCAGCCAAGACGAGACTAGCAGCAACTCCTACGAGCAGTACTTC. The chain couples TRBV4-1 to TRBJ2-7, with TRBD2 identical over 7 bases. Looked up from germline, CDR1 is MGHRA and CDR2 is YSYEKL. The CDR3 runs to 17 residues. V dropped 0 bases and J dropped 0; count of bases not matched to a gene: 8.

The chain joins TRBV10-2 to TRBJ2-3, with 12 nucleotides matching TRBD2. Unmatched junction bases numbered 5, after V lost 4 bases and J lost 6 bases. Germline-derived CDR1 and CDR2 are WSHSY and SAAADI. CDR3 size: 15 residues. This CDR3 reads CASSGLAGVEDTQYF. The CDR3 DNA follows: TGCGCCAGCAGTGGACTAGCGGGGGTTGAGGATACGCAGTATTTT.

This chain joins TRBV5-5 and TRBJ2-1; a possible D gene is TRBD1 (5 bases). Trimming shortened V by 0 bases and J by 4 bases, and 11 bases separated the two germline ends. This CDR3 comprises 15 residues. Per the germline V gene, CDR1 is SGHKS and CDR2 is YYEKEE (reference sequence). CDR3 in DNA: TGTGCCAGCAGCTTGGGTCGGCAGGGATACAATGAGCAGTTCTTC. It encodes CASSLGRQGYNEQFF. The full variable domain, with the rest looked up from reference TRBV5-5 and TRBJ2-1, is DAGVTQSPTHLIKTRGQQVTLRCSPISGHKSVSWYQQVLGQGPQFIFQYYEKEERGRGNFPDRFSARQFPNYSSELNVNALLLGDSALYLCASSLGRQGYNEQFFGPGTRLTVL.

The gene calls are TRBV2 and TRBJ1-5, with D uncertain. This CDR3 spans 16 amino acids. Germline assignment: CDR1 SNHLY and CDR2 FYNNEI. Between the trimmed V and J ends, which lost 2 bases and 6 bases, there was a span of 17 bases. The CDR3 is CASSEFYPSSGQPQHF. In DNA form, the CDR3 reads TGTGCCAGCAGTGAATTCTACCCTTCGTCGGGTCAGCCCCAGCATTTT.

This chain connects TRBV7-9 to TRBJ1-1; D might be TRBD1 (5 bases). The CDR3 runs to 15 residues. The germline V gene encodes CDR1 SEHNR and CDR2 FQNEAQ (reference sequence). Trimming stripped 1 base from V and 7 bases from J, with 16 bases between. CDR3 residues: CASSLEFGGPNEAFF. DNA of the CDR3: TGTGCCAGCAGCTTAGAATTCGGGGGACCAAATGAAGCTTTCTTT.

This chain uses TRBV6-1 with TRBJ1-6, with D tentatively TRBD1 (6 bases). The CDR3 loop spans 15 amino acids. The germline V gene has CDR1 MNHNS and CDR2 SASEGT. The V end was cut by 6 bases, the J end by 0 bases, with 9 bases between. CDR3 region: CASSHRVSYNSPLHF. The CDR3 DNA is TGTGCCAGCAGCCACAGGGTCTCCTATAATTCACCCCTCCACTTT.

By proportion, this clone is medium-sized (0.01 to 0.1%). V and J are TRBV7-3 and TRBJ2-1; 12 bases match TRBD1. The germline CDR1 and CDR2 sequences are SGHTA and FQGTGA. The V segment lost 3 bases and the J segment 13 bases; nucleotides outside the gene matches: 4. This CDR3 region has 13 residues. The CDR3, as DNA: TGTGCCAGCAGCTTGGGACAGGGGGCCAATCAGTTCTTC. This translates into CASSLGQGANQFF.

The gene calls are TRBV27 and TRBJ1-1, with TRBD1 as a possible D gene (6 bases). The CDR3 loop spans 16 amino acids. V was pared by 2 bases and J by 4 bases, with 17 bases between. Germline V CDR1 and CDR2: MNHEY, SMNVEV (reference sequence). This CDR3 reads CASSLRIGGLGTEAFF. As DNA, the CDR3 is TGTGCCAGCAGTTTAAGGATCGGGGGGCTGGGCACTGAAGCTTTCTTT.

V and J are TRBV27 and TRBJ1-1; a weak D match, TRBD1 (6 bases). V dropped 5 bases and J dropped 3 bases, with 13 bases sitting between them. The CDR3 is 14 residues long. Germline assignment: CDR1 MNHEY and CDR2 SMNVEV (reference sequence). The CDR3 DNA reads as TGTGCCAGCAGTCAACAGGGTAGGGACACTGAAGCTTTCTTT. Translated, it gives CASSQQGRDTEAFF.

V usage is TRBV27 and J usage is TRBJ1-2; D is undetermined. This CDR3 is 14 amino acids long. Germline loops: CDR1 MNHEY, CDR2 SMNVEV (reference sequence). The V gene lost 1 base and the J gene lost 6 bases, with 12 bases spanning the gap. CDR3 loop: CASSLFRGSDGYTF. The CDR3 nucleotides are TGTGCCAGCAGTTTATTTCGGGGATCCGATGGCTACACCTTC.

The chain is built from TRBV6-2 or TRBV6-3 and TRBJ2-3; possibly TRBD1 for D (6 bases). The CDR3 totals 17 residues. Trimming shortened V by 2 bases and J by 0 bases, and 15 bases separated the two germline ends. The germline V gene has CDR1 MNHEY and CDR2 SVGEGT. CDR3 residues: CASSYRTETTSTDTQYF. CDR3 coding DNA: TGTGCCAGCAGTTACCGGACAGAGACGACTAGCACAGATACGCAGTATTTT.

The chain has TRBV5-8 and TRBJ1-1; D not resolved. Per the germline V gene, CDR1 is SGHTS and CDR2 is YDEGEE. CDR3 length: 12 residues. With 4 bases removed from V and 8 bases from J, the gap between germline ends came to 12 bases. The CDR3 nucleotides are TGTGCCAGCAGCCTGGCGGCGGCAGAAGCTTTCTTT. The encoded protein is CASSLAAAEAFF.

The rearrangement links TRBV11-3 to TRBJ2-3; D uncertain. Germline CDR1 is SGHNT and CDR2 is YENEEA. The CDR3 is 11 residues long. V lost 5 bases to trimming and J lost 5 bases, with 5 bases between them. Written as DNA, the CDR3 is TGTGCCAGCAGCCGTCGAGATACGCAGTATTTT. Amino acids: CASSRRDTQYF.

The J gene is TRBJ1-6, the V gene TRBV6-2 or TRBV6-3; 7 bases fit TRBD1. J lost 10 bases, V lost 6 bases, and 9 bases had no gene match. The CDR3 consists of 14 residues. CDR1 and CDR2 (germline): MNHEY, SVGEGT. In DNA form, the CDR3 reads TGTGCCAGCAGCCTAACCGGGACAGAATCACCCCTCCACTTT. This encodes CASSLTGTESPLHF.

V and J are TRBV2 and TRBJ1-2; D not certain. Germline V CDR1 and CDR2: SNHLY, FYNNEI. The CDR3 runs 14 residues. Trimming took off 3 bases at V and 4 bases at J, with 12 bases between the two ends. The CDR3 loop reads CASSELNNVYGYTF. For the CDR3, the DNA is TGTGCCAGCAGTGAGTTAAACAATGTCTATGGCTACACCTTC.

The genes are TRBV5-4 and TRBJ2-2, with 10 bases matching TRBD2. Per the germline V gene, CDR1 is SGHNT and CDR2 is YYREEE (reference sequence). This CDR3 is built from 15 residues. V was clipped by 0 bases and J by 5 bases; unmatched bases: 1. The CDR3 here is CASSLDSGGTGELFF. CDR3 in DNA: TGTGCCAGCAGCTTGGATAGCGGGGGGACCGGGGAGCTGTTTTTT.

The chain carries TRBV7-2 and TRBJ2-2, with D tentatively TRBD2 (6 bases). There are 14 residues in the CDR3. The germline V gene encodes CDR1 SGHTA and CDR2 FQGNSA. Trimming removed 8 bases at V and 4 bases at J, with 14 bases between. The CDR3 spells CASSGGTSTGELFF. The CDR3 DNA follows: TGTGCCAGCTCTGGCGGGACCTCCACCGGGGAGCTGTTTTTT.